The clone carrying this TCR beta chain was observed once. This table comes from immunoSEQ multiplex PCR, and its TCRdb copy is limited to in-frame clones, with some not included. The sample lists 150,000 or so clones; approximately 88% were seen once. The data were obtained in a study of blood T cell repertoires in COVID-19. The CDR3 spans 15 residues. V lost 0 bases and J lost 6, with 10 bases in between. In germline, CDR1 is SGHRS, CDR2 YFSETQ. The chain has TRBV5-1 and TRBJ1-6; weak D call: TRBD1 (5 bases). This clonotype originated in a man aged 50 to 59 with acute or convalescent COVID-19. Sequencing used peripheral blood. The CDR3: CASSLAGEGNSPLHF. CDR3 DNA sequence: TGCGCCAGCAGCTTGGCGGGGGAGGGTAATTCACCCCTCCACTTT. Looking up the rest from reference TRBV5-1 and TRBJ1-6 gives the full variable domain: KAGVTQTPRYLIKTRGQQVTLSCSPISGHRSVSWYQQTPGQGLQFLFEYFSETQRNKGNFPGRFSGRQFSNSRSEMNVSTLELGDSALYLCASSLAGEGNSPLHFGNGTRLTVT.